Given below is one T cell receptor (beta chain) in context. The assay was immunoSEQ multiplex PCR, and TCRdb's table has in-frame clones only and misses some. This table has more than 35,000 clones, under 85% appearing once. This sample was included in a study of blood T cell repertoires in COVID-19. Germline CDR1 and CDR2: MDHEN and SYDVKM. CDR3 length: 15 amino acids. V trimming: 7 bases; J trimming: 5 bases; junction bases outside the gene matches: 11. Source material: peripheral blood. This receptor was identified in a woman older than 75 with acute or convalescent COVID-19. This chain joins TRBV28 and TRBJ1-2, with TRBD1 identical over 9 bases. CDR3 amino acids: CASTNAPGQGYGYTF. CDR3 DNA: TGTGCCAGCACCAACGCTCCGGGACAGGGATATGGCTACACCTTC.